One sample yielded the 11 T cell receptor beta chains listed below, sequenced in a study of beta chain features in type 1 diabetes. Reverse transcription of all isolated RNA meant that expressed TCRB transcripts were sequenced. TCRdb keeps only in-frame clones here, not all; method: immunoSEQ multiplex PCR. Counted here are about 320,000 clones, around 15% occurring once; the ten biggest clones make up over 5.5%. The sequencing sample was made of central memory CD4+ T cells from blood. These receptors came from a man aged 25 to 45 in good health.

The chain carries TRBV10-3 and TRBJ2-7, with 7 bases lining up with TRBD1. The V gene end was trimmed by 10 bases and the J gene end by 5 bases; junction bases not matched to a gene: 8. Germline lookup yields CDR1 ENHRY and CDR2 SYGVKD. The CDR3 covers 12 residues. CDR3 loop: CASSYDRDEQYF. For the CDR3, the DNA is TGTGCCAGCAGCTATGACAGGGACGAGCAGTACTTC.

This clone was observed a handful of times. Distinct nucleotide sequences in the sample also encode this CDR3. The gene calls are TRBV4-1 and TRBJ2-7, with TRBD1 matching over 8 bases. The V gene end was trimmed by 4 bases and the J gene end by 2 bases; junction bases not matched to a gene: 7. From germline, CDR1 is MGHRA and CDR2 YSYEKL. The CDR3 spans 15 residues. The CDR3 is CASSRGQGGTYEQYF. In nucleotides, the CDR3 is TGCGCCAGCAGCCGAGGACAGGGTGGAACCTACGAGCAGTACTTC.

The chain uses TRBV7-2 and TRBJ2-5, with 14 bases lining up with TRBD2. This CDR3 contains 16 residues. The germline V gene has CDR1 SGHTA and CDR2 FQGNSA. V gave up 6 bases and J gave up 3 bases; unmatched junction bases: 6. The CDR3 loop is CASRQRTSGRKETQYF. The DNA for the CDR3 is TGTGCCAGCAGGCAAAGGACTAGCGGGAGGAAAGAGACCCAGTACTTC.

The chain has TRBV23-1 and TRBJ1-5; D not certain. TRBV23-1 has ORF status, its function being uncertain. The CDR3 covers 17 residues. With 0 bases removed from V and 0 bases from J, the gap between germline ends came to 12 bases. For the CDR3, the DNA is TGCGCCAGCAGTCAATCGGGCAGAAAAAGTAGCAATCAGCCCCAGCATTTT. This translates into CASSQSGRKSSNQPQHF.

This chain links TRBV13 with TRBJ2-1, with 9 bases aligning to TRBD2. The CDR3 extends over 18 amino acids. The germline CDR1 and CDR2 sequences are PRHDT and FYEKMQ (reference sequence). J was trimmed by 0 bases and V by 1 base; bases with no gene match: 7. CDR3 region: CASSLVASGALSYNEQFF. In DNA form, the CDR3 reads TGTGCCAGCAGCTTAGTCGCTAGCGGGGCCCTCTCCTACAATGAGCAGTTCTTC.

A note on this clone: Other nucleotide sequences from this sample produce the same CDR3. The chain employs TRBV5-4 and TRBJ2-2, with 7 positions matching TRBD1. The CDR3 spans 15 residues. Germline V gene data show CDR1 as SGHNT and CDR2 as YYREEE (reference sequence). The junction had 8 bases not matched to a gene; V was cut back by 5 bases and J by 4 bases. CDR3 coding DNA: TGTGCCAGCAGACAACAGGGGAGTGGCACCGGGGAGCTGTTTTTT. Its translation: CASRQQGSGTGELFF.

This clone was observed at least ten times. This sequence joins TRBV10-3 and TRBJ2-7, with 9 bases lining up with TRBD1. CDR3 length: 12 residues. The ends lost 8 bases at V and 5 bases at J; junction bases unmatched: 4. Germline V gene data show CDR1 as ENHRY and CDR2 as SYGVKD. The CDR3 region is CAIGQGHNEQYF. The CDR3 region has the DNA TGTGCCATCGGACAGGGGCACAACGAGCAGTACTTC.

V gene TRBV5-6 combines with J gene TRBJ2-3; 7 positions agree with TRBD2. Germline CDR1 is SGHDT and CDR2 is YYEEEE. The junction had 11 bases not matched to a gene; V was cut back by 1 base and J by 6 bases. The CDR3 covers 16 residues. The CDR3 loop is CASSLLAGARDDTQYF. The CDR3 DNA reads TGTGCCAGCAGCTTGTTGGCGGGAGCCCGGGACGATACGCAGTATTTT.

This clone occurred a few times. The chain joins TRBV30 to TRBJ2-3; the D is unclear. Trimming shortened V by 2 bases and J by 4 bases, and 10 bases separated the two germline ends. CDR3 size: 13 residues. Germline V CDR1 and CDR2: GTSNPN, SVGIG (reference sequence). CDR3 sequence: CAWSTPEADTQYF. CDR3 nucleotides: TGTGCCTGGAGTACCCCGGAAGCAGATACGCAGTATTTT.

The J gene is TRBJ1-1, the V gene TRBV6-4; D remains unclear. The ends were cut back, 3 bases at V and 7 bases at J, with 6 bases in the middle. This CDR3 region has 11 residues. Germline CDR1 is MRHNA and CDR2 is SNTAGT. CDR3 in DNA: TGTGCCAGCAGTGAGGGTCGTGAAGCTTTCTTT. Protein product: CASSEGREAFF.

This clone came up a few times. This sequence joins TRBV11-2 and TRBJ2-1; 10 bases align to TRBD2. Trimming took 5 bases from V and 6 from J; bases not matched to a gene: 7. CDR3 size: 15 residues. In germline, CDR1 is SGHAT, CDR2 FQNNGV. For the CDR3, the DNA is TGTGCCAGCAGCCTGGGGACTAGCGTCGCCAATGAGCAGTTCTTC. Translating it yields CASSLGTSVANEQFF.